This section outlines one T cell receptor (beta chain) sequence together with its context. J lost 2 bases, V lost 2 bases, and 2 bases had no gene match. This CDR3 has 14 residues. Germline loops: CDR1 SGHTA, CDR2 FQGTGA. Generated by immunoSEQ multiplex PCR, the TCRdb table keeps only in-frame clones and is missing some. Among tens of thousands of clones listed, just over 90% were seen once. This sample was taken from a study of human versus mouse CDR3 diversity and MHC coevolution. The source of this sequence is a person aged 30-69 years in good health. The sequenced sample was naive CD4+ T cells from blood. The subset here: CD45RO-negative CD62L-positive naive CD4 T cells. The V and J genes are TRBV7-3 and TRBJ2-7; 8 bases are a match to TRBD2. The CDR3 sequence: CASSLGAGAYEQYF. The CDR3 DNA is TGTGCCAGCAGCTTAGGAGCGGGGGCCTACGAGCAGTACTTC. Full variable domain (outside the CDR3, taken from reference TRBV7-3 and TRBJ2-7): GAGVSQTPSNKVTEKGKYVELRCDPISGHTALYWYRQSLGQGPEFLIYFQGTGAADDSGLPNDRFFAVRPEGSVSTLKIQRTERGDSAVYLCASSLGAGAYEQYFGPGTRLTVT.